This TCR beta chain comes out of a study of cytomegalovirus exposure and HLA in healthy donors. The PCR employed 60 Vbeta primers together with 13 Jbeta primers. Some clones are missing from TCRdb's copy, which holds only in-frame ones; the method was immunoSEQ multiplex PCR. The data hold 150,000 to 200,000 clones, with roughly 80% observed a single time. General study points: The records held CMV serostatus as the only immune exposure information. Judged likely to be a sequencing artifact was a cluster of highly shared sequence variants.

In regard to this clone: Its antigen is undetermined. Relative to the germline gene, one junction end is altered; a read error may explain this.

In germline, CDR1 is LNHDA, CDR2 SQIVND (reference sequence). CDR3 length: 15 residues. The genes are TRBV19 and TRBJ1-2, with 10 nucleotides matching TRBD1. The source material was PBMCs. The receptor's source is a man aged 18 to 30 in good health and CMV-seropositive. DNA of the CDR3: TGTGCCAGTAGTCTCCGGACAGGGGGGTTATGGCTACGGGTCTTC. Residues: CASSLRTGGLWLRVF.